These 4 T cell receptor beta chains came from one sample sequenced in a study of Ad26.COV2.S vaccination and SARS-CoV-2 variants. TCRdb keeps only in-frame clones here, not all; method: immunoSEQ multiplex PCR. The sample consists of more than 350,000 clones, roughly 90% of them appearing once. Treatment noted: approximately 18 received Ad26.COV2.S at low or high dose, single or two shots; about five received placebo; per-sample allocation not given. Day 63 following the first vaccine or placebo injection was when the samples were taken. The source material was peripheral blood, sampled in a trial of Ad26.COV2.S vaccine versus placebo. Every receptor here comes from a person aged 18-60 years who received the Ad26.COV2.S COVID-19 vaccine or a placebo.

In its sample, this clone was seen a few times. The J gene is TRBJ1-1, the V gene TRBV6-2 or TRBV6-3; TRBD1 matches 7 bases. The V segment lost 5 bases and the J segment 0 bases; nucleotides outside the gene matches: 6. The CDR3 spans 15 residues. Per the germline V gene, CDR1 is MNHEY and CDR2 is SVGEGT. The DNA for the CDR3 is TGTGCCAGCAGTAAAGGGGGCGCGGTGAACACTGAAGCTTTCTTT. The encoded protein is CASSKGGAVNTEAFF.

The gene calls are TRBV27 and TRBJ2-3, with D perhaps matching TRBD2 (6 bases). Germline V lookup: CDR1 MNHEY, CDR2 SMNVEV (reference sequence). CDR3 length equals 15 residues. Trimming pared 3 bases from V and 0 bases from J, leaving 10 bases between. The CDR3 reads CASSFPGTSTDTQYF. CDR3 nucleotides: TGTGCCAGCAGTTTCCCCGGGACTAGCACAGATACGCAGTATTTT.

This rearrangement joins TRBV6-6 to TRBJ1-4, with D possibly being TRBD1 (5 bases). With 6 bases removed from V and 0 bases from J, the gap between germline ends came to 8 bases. The germline CDR1 and CDR2 sequences are MNHNY and SVGAGI (reference sequence). CDR3 length: 14 residues. The CDR3 nucleotides read TGTGCCAGCAGGGACATAGCAACTAATGAAAAACTGTTTTTT. Translation gives CASRDIATNEKLFF.

V gene TRBV30 combines with J gene TRBJ2-7, with D unresolved. The V end was cut by 4 bases, the J end by 3 bases, with 13 bases between. There are 13 residues in the CDR3. Per the germline V gene, CDR1 is GTSNPN and CDR2 is SVGIG (reference sequence). The CDR3 bases are TGTGCCTGGAACAAGCAGTTGGTCTACGAGCAGTACTTC. This gives the protein CAWNKQLVYEQYF. Full variable domain (remainder filled in from reference TRBV30 and TRBJ2-7): SQTIHQWPATLVQPVGSPLSLECTVEGTSNPNLYWYRQAAGRGLQLLFYSVGIGQISSEVPQNLSASRPQDRQFILSSKKLLLSDSGFYLCAWNKQLVYEQYFGPGTRLTVT.